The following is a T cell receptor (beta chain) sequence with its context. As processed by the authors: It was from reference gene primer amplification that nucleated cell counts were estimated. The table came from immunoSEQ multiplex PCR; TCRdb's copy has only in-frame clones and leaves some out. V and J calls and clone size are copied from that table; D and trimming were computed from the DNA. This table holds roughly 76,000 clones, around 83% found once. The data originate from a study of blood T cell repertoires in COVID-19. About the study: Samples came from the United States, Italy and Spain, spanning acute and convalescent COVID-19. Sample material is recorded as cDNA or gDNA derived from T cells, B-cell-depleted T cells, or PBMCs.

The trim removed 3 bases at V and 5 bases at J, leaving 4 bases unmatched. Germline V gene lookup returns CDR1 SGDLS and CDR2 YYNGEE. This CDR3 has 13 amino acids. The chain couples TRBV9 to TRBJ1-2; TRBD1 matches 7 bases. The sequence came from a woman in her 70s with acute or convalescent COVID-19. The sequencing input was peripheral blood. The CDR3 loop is CASSATGYYGYTF. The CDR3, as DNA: TGTGCCAGCAGCGCGACAGGGTATTATGGCTACACCTTC.